The source of this T cell receptor (beta chain) is a study of a mutant IDH1 vaccine in newly diagnosed glioma. A remark on this clone: The antigen remains unidentified.

CDR1 is LGHNT and CDR2 is FRNRAP in the germline V gene. Unmatched junction bases numbered 15, after V lost 7 bases and J lost 9 bases. This CDR3 contains 14 residues. Time point defined: week 35, safety follow-up. Topical imiquimod accompanied each vaccine dose, which consisted of 300 ug of mutant IDH1 20-mer peptide. Clones were read by immunoSEQ multiplex PCR, and TCRdb kept only the in-frame ones, dropping some. The table includes approximately 31,000 clones, roughly 75% detected once. Source: PBMCs, taken from a glioma patient whose treatment included an IDH1 peptide vaccine. The sequence came from a man aged 35 to 55 with glioma. Some clones in this sample may be carry-over from other donors' samples. The rearrangement uses TRBV12-5 and TRBJ2-7, with 7 bases identical to TRBD1. The CDR3 DNA sequence: TGTGCTAGTGCCTCGACAGGGATCCTACGTGGGCAGTACTTC. Protein product: CASASTGILRGQYF.